This T cell receptor (beta chain) was captured by sequencing in a study of radiation and T cells in renal cell carcinoma. Study-wide background: Nephrectomy followed 15 Gy stereotactic body radiation by 4 weeks.

Sequenced by immunoSEQ multiplex PCR; TCRdb stores in-frame clones only, minus some. This sample has about 88,000 clones, with 86% found just once. Specified time point: baseline pretreatment blood. Treatment in this sample: 15 Gy SBRT to primary tumor, nephrectomy 4 weeks later. The specimen comprised blood, sampled from a patient whose treatment included radiotherapy and nephrectomy. This TCR derives from a man aged 50 or older with renal cell carcinoma.

CDR3 in DNA: TGTGCCAGCAGCTTGGAGGGGGCTCTCACCGGGGAGCTGTTTTTT. Translated: CASSLEGALTGELFF. The chain employs TRBV5-4 and TRBJ2-2; 7 positions match TRBD1. Germline CDR1 and CDR2: SGHNT and YYREEE (reference sequence). This CDR3 is 15 amino acids long. The junction had 3 bases not matched to a gene; V was cut back by 0 bases and J by 4 bases.